A selection of T cell receptor beta chains follows, all from one sample in a study of CD8+ T cells in alopecia areata. The assay was immunoSEQ multiplex PCR, and TCRdb's table has in-frame clones only and misses some. The data show 150,000 to 200,000 clones, about 71% seen once. Sequenced here: CD4+ T cells sorted from blood, sampled at week 4, from a patient treated with tofacitinib. These receptor sequences come from a human donor with alopecia areata. CDR3s include the opening cysteine and the closing phenylalanine or tryptophan. A D gene is named only where the DNA matches it firmly. Where a row states a size, it is once, few, many or the class of an expanded clone; other rows omit it.

>TRBV29-1|TRBD1|TRBJ1-2|-
CSVFLSRDRDGYTF
TGCAGCGTTTTCCTTTCCCGGGACAGGGATGGCTACACCTTC
>TRBV29-1|-|TRBJ1-1|-
CSVVGVNTEAFF
TGCAGCGTTGTAGGGGTGAACACTGAAGCTTTCTTT
>TRBV29-1|-|TRBJ2-5|few
CSVVDTRGTQETQYF
TGCAGCGTTGTGGACACCCGGGGGACCCAAGAGACCCAGTACTTC
>TRBV18|-|TRBJ2-5|-
CASSPPLTVQETQYF
TGTGCCAGCTCACCACCGTTAACAGTTCAAGAGACCCAGTACTTC
>TRBV7-3|-|TRBJ1-1|-
CASSLGAGVVTEAFF
TGTGCCAGCAGCTTAGGCGCAGGGGTAGTCACTGAAGCTTTCTTT
>TRBV30|TRBD2|TRBJ2-2|-
CAWETSGVNTGELFF
TGTGCCTGGGAGACTAGCGGGGTGAACACCGGGGAGCTGTTTTTT
>TRBV5-1|-|TRBJ1-6|-
CASKGSNSPLHF
TGCGCCAGCAAAGGGTCTAATTCACCCCTCCACTTT
>TRBV11-2|-|TRBJ2-5|-
CASSLVETQYF
TGTGCCAGCAGCTTAGTTGAGACCCAGTACTTC
>TRBV7-6|TRBD1|TRBJ1-6|-
CASSHTGDGVRALHF
TGTGCCAGCAGCCACACAGGGGACGGGGTCAGGGCCCTCCACTTT
>TRBV30|-|TRBJ1-5|-
CAWSVFAVSNQPQHF
TGTGCCTGGAGTGTATTTGCAGTTAGCAATCAGCCCCAGCATTTT
>TRBV5-4|-|TRBJ2-5|-
CASSREETQYF
TGTGCCAGCAGTCGAGAAGAGACCCAGTACTTC
>TRBV30|-|TRBJ2-6|few
CAWNKGSGGANVLTF
TGTGCCTGGAACAAGGGGTCGGGTGGGGCCAACGTCCTGACTTTC
>TRBV5-1|-|TRBJ1-2|-
CASSLATEFEGYGYTF
TGCGCCAGCAGCTTGGCGACAGAATTCGAGGGCTATGGCTACACCTTC
>TRBV29-1|TRBD1|TRBJ2-5|-
CSVKQGAETQYF
TGCAGCGTTAAACAGGGGGCAGAGACCCAGTACTTC
>TRBV15|TRBD1|TRBJ1-1|-
CATREDRGRTKAFF
TGTGCCACCAGAGAGGACAGGGGGCGTACGAAGGCTTTCTTT
>TRBV7-3|TRBD2|TRBJ2-1|few
CASSAGLAVYNEQFF
TGTGCCAGCAGCGCGGGACTAGCGGTTTACAATGAGCAGTTCTTC
>TRBV5-1|-|TRBJ2-7|-
CASSLAGSYEQYF
TGCGCCAGCAGCTTGGCTGGCTCCTACGAGCAGTACTTC
>TRBV6-6|-|TRBJ1-5|-
CASSRGGQGQHF
TGTGCCAGCAGTAGGGGAGGGCAAGGTCAGCATTTT
>TRBV29-1|-|TRBJ2-5|-
CAIGATQYF
TGCGCAATCGGGGCGACCCAGTACTTC
>TRBV6-1|-|TRBJ2-3|-
CASSEYSGATDTQYF
TGTGCCAGCAGTGAATATTCAGGAGCCACAGATACGCAGTATTTT
>TRBV29-1|TRBD1|TRBJ2-3|-
CSGSGQGADTQYF
TGCAGCGGTTCGGGACAGGGAGCAGATACGCAGTATTTT
>TRBV10-3|-|TRBJ2-3|-
CAAEGLLKGDTQYF
TGTGCCGCAGAGGGACTCCTAAAGGGCGATACGCAGTATTTT
>TRBV30|-|TRBJ2-7|-
CAWSGGQPYEQYF
TGTGCCTGGAGTGGCGGACAGCCCTACGAGCAGTACTTC
>TRBV30|TRBD1|TRBJ2-7|-
CAAGTGIYEQYF
TGTGCCGCCGGGACAGGGATTTACGAGCAGTACTTC
>TRBV29-1|-|TRBJ2-2|few
CSVLTNTGELFF
TGCAGCGTTCTGACCAACACCGGGGAGCTGTTTTTT
>TRBV6-5|-|TRBJ1-6|-
CASTGSRNSPLHF
TGTGCCAGCACGGGATCACGGAATTCACCCCTCCACTTT
>TRBV7-9|TRBD1|TRBJ1-2|few
CASSLAQGAHGYTF
TGTGCCAGCAGCTTAGCGCAGGGGGCGCATGGCTACACCTTC
>TRBV29-1|TRBD1|TRBJ2-3|-
CSVPAQGALDTQYF
TGCAGCGTCCCTGCACAGGGGGCTTTGGATACGCAGTATTTT